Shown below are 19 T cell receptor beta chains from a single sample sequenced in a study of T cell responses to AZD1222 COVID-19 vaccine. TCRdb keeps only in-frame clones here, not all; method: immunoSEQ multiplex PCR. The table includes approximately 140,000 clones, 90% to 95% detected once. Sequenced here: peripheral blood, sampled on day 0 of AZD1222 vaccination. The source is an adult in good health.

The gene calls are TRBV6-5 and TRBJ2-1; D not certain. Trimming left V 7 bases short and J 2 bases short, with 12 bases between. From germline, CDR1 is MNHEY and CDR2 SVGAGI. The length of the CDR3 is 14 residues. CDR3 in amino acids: CASIPGPPYNEQFF. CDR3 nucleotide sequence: TGTGCCAGCATTCCCGGGCCTCCCTACAATGAGCAGTTCTTC.

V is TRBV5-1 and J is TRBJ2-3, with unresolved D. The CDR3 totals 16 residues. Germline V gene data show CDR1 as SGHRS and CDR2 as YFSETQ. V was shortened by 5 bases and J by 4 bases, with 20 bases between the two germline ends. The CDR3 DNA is TGCGCCAGCAGATTGCACTTAGGCTTATCGGCAGATACGCAGTATTTT. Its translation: CASRLHLGLSADTQYF.

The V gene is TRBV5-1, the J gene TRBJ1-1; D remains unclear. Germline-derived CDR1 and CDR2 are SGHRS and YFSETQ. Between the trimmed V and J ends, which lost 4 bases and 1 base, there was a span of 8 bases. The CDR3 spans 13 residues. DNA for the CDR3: TGCGCCAGCAGCCCCTTATCGAACACTGAAGCTTTCTTT. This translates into CASSPLSNTEAFF.

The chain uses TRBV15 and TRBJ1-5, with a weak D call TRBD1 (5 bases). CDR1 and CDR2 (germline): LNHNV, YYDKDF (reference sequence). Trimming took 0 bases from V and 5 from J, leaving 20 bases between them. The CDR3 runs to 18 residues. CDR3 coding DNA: TGTGCCACCAGCAGAGACGGATCGACGGCAGGGCGTTATCAGCCCCAGCATTTT. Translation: CATSRDGSTAGRYQPQHF.

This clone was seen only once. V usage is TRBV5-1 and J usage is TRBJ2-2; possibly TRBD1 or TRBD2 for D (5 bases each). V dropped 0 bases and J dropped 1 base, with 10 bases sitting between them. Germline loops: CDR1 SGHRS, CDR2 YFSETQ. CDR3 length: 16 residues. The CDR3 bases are TGCGCCAGCAGCTTGGCGGGACCGATGAACACCGGGGAGCTGTTTTTT. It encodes CASSLAGPMNTGELFF.

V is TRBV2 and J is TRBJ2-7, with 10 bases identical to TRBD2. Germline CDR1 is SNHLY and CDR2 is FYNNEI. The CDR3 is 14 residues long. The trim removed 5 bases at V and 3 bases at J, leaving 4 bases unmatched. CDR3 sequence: CASSFTSGNYEQYV. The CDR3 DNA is TGTGCCAGCAGTTTTACTAGCGGGAACTACGAGCAGTACGTC.

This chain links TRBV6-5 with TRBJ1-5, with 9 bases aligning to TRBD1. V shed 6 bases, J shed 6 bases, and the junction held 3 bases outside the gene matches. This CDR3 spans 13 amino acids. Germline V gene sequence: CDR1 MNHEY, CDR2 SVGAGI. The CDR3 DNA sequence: TGTGCCAGCAGCCGGGACAGGGCTCAGCCCCAGCATTTT. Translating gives CASSRDRAQPQHF.

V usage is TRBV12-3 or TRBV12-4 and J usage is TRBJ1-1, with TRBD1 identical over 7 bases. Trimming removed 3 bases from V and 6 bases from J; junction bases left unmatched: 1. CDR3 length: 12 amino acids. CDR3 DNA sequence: TGTGCCAGCAGTTTTCAGGGGGCTGAAGCTTTCTTT. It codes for CASSFQGAEAFF.

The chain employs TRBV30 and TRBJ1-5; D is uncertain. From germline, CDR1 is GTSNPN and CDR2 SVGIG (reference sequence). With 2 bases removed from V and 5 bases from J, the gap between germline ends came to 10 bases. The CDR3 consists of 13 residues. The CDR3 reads CAWSRATDQPQHF. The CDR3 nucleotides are TGTGCCTGGAGTAGGGCTACCGATCAGCCCCAGCATTTT. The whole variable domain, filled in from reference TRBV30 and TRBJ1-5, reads SQTIHQWPATLVQPVGSPLSLECTVEGTSNPNLYWYRQAAGRGLQLLFYSVGIGQISSEVPQNLSASRPQDRQFILSSKKLLLSDSGFYLCAWSRATDQPQHFGDGTRLSIL.

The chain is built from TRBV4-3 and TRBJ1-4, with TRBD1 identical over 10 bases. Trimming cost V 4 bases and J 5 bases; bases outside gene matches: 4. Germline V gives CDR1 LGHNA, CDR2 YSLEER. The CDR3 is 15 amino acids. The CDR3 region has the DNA TGCGCCAGCAGCCGAGGGGACAGGGGAAATGAAAAACTGTTTTTT. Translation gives CASSRGDRGNEKLFF.

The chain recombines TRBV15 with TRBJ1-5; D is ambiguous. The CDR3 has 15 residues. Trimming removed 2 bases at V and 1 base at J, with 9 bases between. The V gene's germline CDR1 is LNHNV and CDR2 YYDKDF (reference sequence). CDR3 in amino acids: CATSRNTDSNQPQHF. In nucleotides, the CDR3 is TGTGCCACCAGCAGAAATACCGACAGCAATCAGCCCCAGCATTTT.

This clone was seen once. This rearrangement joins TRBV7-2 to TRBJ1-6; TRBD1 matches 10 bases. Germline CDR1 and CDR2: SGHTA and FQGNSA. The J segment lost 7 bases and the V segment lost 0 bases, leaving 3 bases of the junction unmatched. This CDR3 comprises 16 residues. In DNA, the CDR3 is TGTGCCAGCAGCTTAGCGCTGGGACAGGGGAATTCACCCCTCCACTTT. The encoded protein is CASSLALGQGNSPLHF.

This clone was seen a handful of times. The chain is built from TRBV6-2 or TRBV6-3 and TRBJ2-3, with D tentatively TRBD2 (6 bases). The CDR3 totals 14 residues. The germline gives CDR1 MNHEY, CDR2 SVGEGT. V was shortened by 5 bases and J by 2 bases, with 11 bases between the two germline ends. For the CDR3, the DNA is TGTGCCAGCAGTGGCGGGGCCCACACAGATACGCAGTATTTT. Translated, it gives CASSGGAHTDTQYF.

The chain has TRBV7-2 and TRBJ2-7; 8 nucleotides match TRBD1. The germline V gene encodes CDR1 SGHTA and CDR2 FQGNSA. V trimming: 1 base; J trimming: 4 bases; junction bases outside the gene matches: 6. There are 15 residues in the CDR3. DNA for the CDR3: TGTGCCAGCAGCTTAGTGGGGACAGGCTCGTACGAGCAGTACGTC. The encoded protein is CASSLVGTGSYEQYV.

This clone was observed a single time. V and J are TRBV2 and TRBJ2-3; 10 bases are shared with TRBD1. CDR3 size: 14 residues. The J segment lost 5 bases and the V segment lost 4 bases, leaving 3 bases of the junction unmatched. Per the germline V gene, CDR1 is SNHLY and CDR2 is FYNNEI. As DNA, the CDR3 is TGTGCCAGCAGTGGACAGGGGGCAGGAGATACGCAGTATTTT. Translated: CASSGQGAGDTQYF.

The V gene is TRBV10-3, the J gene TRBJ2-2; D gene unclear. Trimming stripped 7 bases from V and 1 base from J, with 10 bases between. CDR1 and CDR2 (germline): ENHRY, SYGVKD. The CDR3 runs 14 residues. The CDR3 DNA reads TGTGCCATCACCCAAAACAGGAACACCGGGGAGCTGTTTTTT. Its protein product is CAITQNRNTGELFF.

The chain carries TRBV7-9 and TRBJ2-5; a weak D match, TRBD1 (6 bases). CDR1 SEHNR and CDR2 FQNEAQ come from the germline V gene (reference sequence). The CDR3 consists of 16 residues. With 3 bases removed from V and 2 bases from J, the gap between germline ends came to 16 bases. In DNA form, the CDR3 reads TGTGCCAGCAGCTTTAGAGTAAGGACAGCTCAAGAGACCCAGTACTTC. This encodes CASSFRVRTAQETQYF.

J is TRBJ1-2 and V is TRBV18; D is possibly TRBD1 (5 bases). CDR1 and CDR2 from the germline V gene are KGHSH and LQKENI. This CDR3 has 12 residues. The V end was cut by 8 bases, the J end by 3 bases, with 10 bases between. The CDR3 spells CASADRYYGYTF. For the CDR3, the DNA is TGTGCCAGCGCCGACAGATACTATGGCTACACCTTC.

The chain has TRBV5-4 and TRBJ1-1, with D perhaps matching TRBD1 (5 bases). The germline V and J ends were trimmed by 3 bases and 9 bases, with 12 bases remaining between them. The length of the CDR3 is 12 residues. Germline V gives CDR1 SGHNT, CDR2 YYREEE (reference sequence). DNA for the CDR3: TGTGCCAGCAGCTGGTGGGGGGGGAAAGCTTTCTTT. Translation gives CASSWWGGKAFF.